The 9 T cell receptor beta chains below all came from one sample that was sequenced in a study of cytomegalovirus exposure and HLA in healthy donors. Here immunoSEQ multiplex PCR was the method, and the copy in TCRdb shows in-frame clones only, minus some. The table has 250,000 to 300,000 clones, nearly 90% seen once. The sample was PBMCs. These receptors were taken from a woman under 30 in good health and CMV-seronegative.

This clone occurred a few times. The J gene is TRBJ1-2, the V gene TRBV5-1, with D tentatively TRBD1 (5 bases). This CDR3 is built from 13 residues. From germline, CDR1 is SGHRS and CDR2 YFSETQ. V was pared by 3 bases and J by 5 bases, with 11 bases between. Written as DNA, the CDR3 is TGCGCCAGCAGCTATGGATCAGGGTATGGCTACACCTTC. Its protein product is CASSYGSGYGYTF.

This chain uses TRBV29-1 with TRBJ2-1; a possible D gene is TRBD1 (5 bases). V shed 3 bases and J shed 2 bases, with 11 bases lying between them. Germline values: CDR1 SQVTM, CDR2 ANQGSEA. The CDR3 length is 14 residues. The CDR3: CSVEGLAPYNEQFF. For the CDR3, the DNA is TGCAGCGTTGAGGGGCTCGCCCCCTACAATGAGCAGTTCTTC.

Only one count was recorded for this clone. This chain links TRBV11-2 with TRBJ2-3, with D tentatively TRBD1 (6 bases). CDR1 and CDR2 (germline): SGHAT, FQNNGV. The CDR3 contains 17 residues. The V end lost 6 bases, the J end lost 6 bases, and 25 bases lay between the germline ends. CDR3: CASRNFGGKFSSDTQYF. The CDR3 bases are TGTGCCAGCAGGAACTTTGGGGGCAAGTTTAGCTCTGATACGCAGTATTTT.

CDR3 sequence reads: CASSEVDRLINQPQHF. In DNA form, the CDR3 reads TGTGCCAGCAGTGAAGTGGACAGGCTCATAAATCAGCCCCAGCATTTT. This chain links TRBV6-1 with TRBJ1-5; 7 nucleotides align to TRBD1. The CDR3 spans 16 residues. The V segment lost 1 base and the J segment 4 bases; nucleotides outside the gene matches: 7. The V gene's germline CDR1 is MNHNS and CDR2 SASEGT.

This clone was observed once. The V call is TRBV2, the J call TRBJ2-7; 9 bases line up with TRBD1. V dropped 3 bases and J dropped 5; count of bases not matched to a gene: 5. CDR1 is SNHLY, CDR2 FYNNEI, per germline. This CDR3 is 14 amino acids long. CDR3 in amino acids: CASSEGQGIDEQYF. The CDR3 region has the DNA TGTGCCAGCAGTGAGGGACAGGGTATCGACGAGCAGTACTTC. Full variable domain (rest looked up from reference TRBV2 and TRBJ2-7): EPEVTQTPSHQVTQMGQEVILRCVPISNHLYFYWYRQILGQKVEFLVSFYNNEISEKSEIFDDQFSVERPDGSNFTLKIRSTKLEDSAMYFCASSEGQGIDEQYFGPGTRLTVT.

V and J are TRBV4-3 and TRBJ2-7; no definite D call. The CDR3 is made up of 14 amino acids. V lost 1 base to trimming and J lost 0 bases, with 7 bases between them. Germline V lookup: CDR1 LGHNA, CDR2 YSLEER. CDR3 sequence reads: CASSQGQVSYEQYF. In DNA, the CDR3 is TGCGCCAGCAGCCAAGGCCAGGTCTCCTACGAGCAGTACTTC.

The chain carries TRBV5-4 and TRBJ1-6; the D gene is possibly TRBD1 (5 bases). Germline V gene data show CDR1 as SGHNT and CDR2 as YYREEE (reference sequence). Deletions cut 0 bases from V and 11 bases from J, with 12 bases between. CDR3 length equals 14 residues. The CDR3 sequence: CASSLGGQSTPLHF. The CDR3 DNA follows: TGTGCCAGCAGCTTGGGGGGCCAAAGTACACCCCTCCACTTT.

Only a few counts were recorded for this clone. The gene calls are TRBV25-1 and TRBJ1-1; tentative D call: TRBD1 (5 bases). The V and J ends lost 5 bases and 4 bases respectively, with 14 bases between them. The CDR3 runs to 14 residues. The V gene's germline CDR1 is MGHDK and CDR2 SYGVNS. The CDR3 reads CASSRWGGGTEAFF. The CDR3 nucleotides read TGTGCCAGCAGTCGATGGGGCGGGGGCACTGAAGCTTTCTTT.

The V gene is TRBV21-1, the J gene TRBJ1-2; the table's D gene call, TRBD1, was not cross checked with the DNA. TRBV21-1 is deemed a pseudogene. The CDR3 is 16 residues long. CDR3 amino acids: CASSKGGQRAYYGYTF. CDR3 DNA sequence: TGTGCCAGCAGCAAAGGGGGACAGCGGGCGTACTATGGCTACACCTTC.